A selection of T cell receptor beta chains follows, all from one sample in a study of T cells after yellow fever vaccination. TCRdb re-analysed the 5' RACE reads in MiXCR, keeping a single row per CDR3 protein. The table has around 320,000 distinct CDR3 sequences, around 10% seen once. The sequenced sample was CD4+ T cells sorted from PBMCs, obtained 5 days after the yellow fever booster vaccination. All receptors derive from a man younger than 30 who received the YFV17D yellow fever vaccine. The CDR3 runs from the conserved cysteine through the conserved F or W. The D gene is left open where the match is weak. A clone size is listed for some rows: how often the clone was seen (once, few, many), or a class if it is expanded.

DNA	CDR3	J	D	V	size
TGCGCCAGCAGCCCTATGGGTGGGGGGGCCTCTGAAGCTTTCTTT	CASSPMGGGASEAFF	TRBJ1-1	NA	TRBV5-1	NA
TGCAGTGCTAGTAGGGTTAGCACAGATACGCAGTATTTT	CSASRVSTDTQYF	TRBJ2-3	NA	TRBV20-1	NA
TGCGCCAGCAGCCCTCAAGGGCCCGGGGAGACCCAGTACTTC	CASSPQGPGETQYF	TRBJ2-5	NA	TRBV5-1	NA
TGCAGTGCTTATCGTAGCGGGACCACAGATACGCAGTATTTT	CSAYRSGTTDTQYF	TRBJ2-3	TRBD2	TRBV20-1	few
TGTGCCAGCAGGCCAGACAGGGGCGGGGAGCTGTTTTTT	CASRPDRGGELFF	TRBJ2-2	TRBD1	TRBV12-3/TRBV12-4	few
TGCGCCAGCAGCCCCCGGGAATTGAGCACCGGGGAGCTGTTTTTT	CASSPRELSTGELFF	TRBJ2-2	NA	TRBV5-1	few
TGCGCCAGCAGCTTGGTGGGAGATACGCAGTATTTT	CASSLVGDTQYF	TRBJ2-3	NA	TRBV5-1	many
TGTGCCAGCTCACCCCCCACTGACACCGGGACTAGCTTATCCTACAATGAGCAGTTCTTC	CASSPPTDTGTSLSYNEQFF	TRBJ2-1	TRBD2	TRBV18	few
TGTGCCAGCAGCCGAAAGACTAGCGGGGGGGCCTATGCCGGGGAGCTGTTTTTT	CASSRKTSGGAYAGELFF	TRBJ2-2	TRBD2	TRBV4-2	many
TGCAGTGCTAGAGATAGAGCGGGGGGGACCTACGAGCAGTACTTC	CSARDRAGGTYEQYF	TRBJ2-7	TRBD2	TRBV20-1	NA
TGTGCTAGTGGTTTGGTTATAGCGGGTCAACCGGAGCAGTTCTTC	CASGLVIAGQPEQFF	TRBJ2-1	TRBD2	TRBV12-5	many
TGTGCCAGCAGCCAGGGGTCAAGCCTGACGCAGTATTTT	CASSQGSSLTQYF	TRBJ2-3	NA	TRBV4-2	NA
TGCGCCAGCAGCCGCCGGGACCAACAAGAGACCCAGTACTTC	CASSRRDQQETQYF	TRBJ2-5	NA	TRBV5-1	few
TGTGCCAGCAGCTCGCCGGGGACAGGGGAGCAGTTCTTC	CASSSPGTGEQFF	TRBJ2-1	TRBD1	TRBV7-9	few
TGTGCCACCGGGGACAGGGGAGCGGAAAAACTGTTTTTT	CATGDRGAEKLFF	TRBJ1-4	TRBD1	TRBV10-3	NA
TGCGCCAGCAGCTTGGATCCAGTTTCGGGGCAGTACTTC	CASSLDPVSGQYF	TRBJ2-7	NA	TRBV5-1	few
TGTGCCAGCAGTTACCTGGGGTCCATACAGCCCCAGCATTTT	CASSYLGSIQPQHF	TRBJ1-5	NA	TRBV12-3/TRBV12-4	many
TGTGCCAGCAGTTTCGGGACGGGGGCAGGTACGCAGTATTTT	CASSFGTGAGTQYF	TRBJ2-3	NA	TRBV12-3/TRBV12-4	few
TGTGCCAGCAGTTACTCGGGACAGGGGGCCACAACCACTAGGAAGCAGTACTTC	CASSYSGQGATTTRKQYF	TRBJ2-7	TRBD1	TRBV6-5	few
TGTGCCAGCAGCTTTTCAGTGCGGACTGAAGATTTCTTT	CASSFSVRTEDFF	TRBJ1-1	NA	TRBV7-9	once
TGTGCCAGTAGACCCCGGGACAGGGTTGTGGCCCAGCATTTT	CASRPRDRVVAQHF	TRBJ1-5	TRBD1	TRBV19	NA
TGCAGTGCTAGAGGGAGGGCCTTCCCTTCTGGGGCCAACGTCCTGACTTTC	CSARGRAFPSGANVLTF	TRBJ2-6	NA	TRBV20-1	NA
TGCGCCAGCAGCTTCGGAGATACTACCCGGAATGAAAAACTGTTTTTT	CASSFGDTTRNEKLFF	TRBJ1-4	NA	TRBV5-1	NA
TGCGCCAGCAGCTTGGACAGGGGGCAATCGGAGACCCAGTACTTC	CASSLDRGQSETQYF	TRBJ2-5	TRBD1	TRBV5-1	few
TGCGCCAGCACAGGAACCGGGTACACTGAAGCTTTCTTT	CASTGTGYTEAFF	TRBJ1-1	NA	TRBV5-1	NA
TGTGCCAGCACCGAACAGCTAAACCCCCGCCGGGCGCAGTATTTT	CASTEQLNPRRAQYF	TRBJ2-3	NA	TRBV5-5	few
TGTGCCAGCAGCTTAGAGGACTTTGAAGCTTTCTTT	CASSLEDFEAFF	TRBJ1-1	NA	TRBV7-9	few
TGTGCCAGCCCCGACTCCCCAGGGTCAGGAGCCAAAAACATTCAGTACTTC	CASPDSPGSGAKNIQYF	TRBJ2-4	NA	TRBV7-9	few
TGCAGCGTTGGGCAGGGGACGAACACTGAAGCTTTCTTT	CSVGQGTNTEAFF	TRBJ1-1	NA	TRBV29-1	many
TGTGCCAGCAGTTACCGGCTGGGTGAGCAGTTCTTC	CASSYRLGEQFF	TRBJ2-1	NA	TRBV6-6	few
TGCGCCAGCAGCCAAGCGGGAGCAACTAATGAAAAACTGTTTTTT	CASSQAGATNEKLFF	TRBJ1-4	NA	TRBV4-1	NA
TGCAGCGTTGGAAGGGATGGCTACACCTTC	CSVGRDGYTF	TRBJ1-2	NA	TRBV29-1	few
TGTGCCAGCAGCCCCGAGGGGGGACTTCTCACCGGGGAGCTGTTTTTT	CASSPEGGLLTGELFF	TRBJ2-2	NA	TRBV6-4	NA
TGTGCCAGCTCACGAAACCTCCGGGGGGAGCGGAGTTACGAGCAGTACTTC	CASSRNLRGERSYEQYF	TRBJ2-7	TRBD2	TRBV18	few
TGTGCCAGCAGTCCCAAACGGGACGGCCGCTCCTACGAGCAGTACTTC	CASSPKRDGRSYEQYF	TRBJ2-7	NA	TRBV12-3/TRBV12-4	NA
TGCAGCGTTGGCCAACACGGAGCTAACTATGGCTACACCTTC	CSVGQHGANYGYTF	TRBJ1-2	NA	TRBV29-1	few
TGCGCCAGCAGCTTGGAAGCCCCGGGGGAGACCCAGTACTTC	CASSLEAPGETQYF	TRBJ2-5	NA	TRBV5-1	few
TGTGCCAGCAGCCATGAAATCTCGAGCACAGATACGCAGTATTTT	CASSHEISSTDTQYF	TRBJ2-3	NA	TRBV12-3/TRBV12-4	NA
TGTGCCAGCAGCTCAACGGCGCCGGACCCGCAGCCCCAGCATTTT	CASSSTAPDPQPQHF	TRBJ1-5	NA	TRBV7-2	many
TGTGCCAGCAGTTACTCCCGGGGAGGGACCTATAATTCACCCCTCCACTTT	CASSYSRGGTYNSPLHF	TRBJ1-6	NA	TRBV6-5	NA
TGTGCCAGCAGTTACGGCGGGGGGGGCGACAATGAGCAGTTCTTC	CASSYGGGGDNEQFF	TRBJ2-1	TRBD2	TRBV6-2/TRBV6-3	NA
TGTGCCAGTAGCCTCCAGGGGGCGGAAATTCAGTACTTC	CASSLQGAEIQYF	TRBJ2-4	TRBD1	TRBV19	NA
TGTGCCAGCACCCCCTCTTGGGGGGGTGGTAACTATGGCTACACCTTC	CASTPSWGGGNYGYTF	TRBJ1-2	NA	TRBV27	many
TGCAGTGCTAGAGCGGGACAGGGTAATCAGCCCCAGCATTTT	CSARAGQGNQPQHF	TRBJ1-5	TRBD1	TRBV20-1	once
TGCAGTGCTAGTGCTGAGCCGGGTGCTAATGAAAAACTGTTTTTT	CSASAEPGANEKLFF	TRBJ1-4	NA	TRBV20-1	few
TGTGCCTGGAGTGCCCGACAGGGCTGGGGCGCCGGGGAGCTGTTTTTT	CAWSARQGWGAGELFF	TRBJ2-2	TRBD1	TRBV30	NA
TGTGCCAGCAGCCAACACAACAGGGCCGCAGATACGCAGTATTTT	CASSQHNRAADTQYF	TRBJ2-3	NA	TRBV7-9	NA
TGTGCCAGCAGCCGAGGGCCGGACTATGGCTACACCTTC	CASSRGPDYGYTF	TRBJ1-2	NA	TRBV3-1	many
TGTGCCAGCAGCTTAGATCGAACAGGGGGCGGCTACACCTTC	CASSLDRTGGGYTF	TRBJ1-2	TRBD1	TRBV11-2	many
TGCGCCAGCAGCTCCTGGGGCGGGGGAACCACAGATACGCAGTATTTT	CASSSWGGGTTDTQYF	TRBJ2-3	TRBD2	TRBV5-1	few
TGCAGTGCTCGAGAATTTAACTATGGCTACACCTTC	CSAREFNYGYTF	TRBJ1-2	NA	TRBV20-1	NA
TGTGCCAGCATCCGCGTGAGCGGGGCTTATGAGCAGTTCTTC	CASIRVSGAYEQFF	TRBJ2-1	TRBD2	TRBV7-2	NA
TGTGCCAGTAACCGCCGGGGACAGGGTTTTGACGAGCAGTACTTC	CASNRRGQGFDEQYF	TRBJ2-7	TRBD1	TRBV6-2/TRBV6-3	NA
TGTGCCAGCAGCTCTCGACAGGGGGCGGTCACTGAAGCTTTCTTT	CASSSRQGAVTEAFF	TRBJ1-1	TRBD1	TRBV7-9	NA
TGTGCCAGCAGTAGCGGGGGTACGTACAATGAGCAGTTCTTC	CASSSGGTYNEQFF	TRBJ2-1	TRBD2	TRBV6-6	NA
TGTGCCATCACCGCAGGGACGGGTTCCTACGAGCAGTACTTC	CAITAGTGSYEQYF	TRBJ2-7	NA	TRBV10-3	few
TGCGCCAGCAGCTCCGGGGTTCTCCAAGAGACCCAGTACTTC	CASSSGVLQETQYF	TRBJ2-5	NA	TRBV5-1	NA
TGTGCCAGCAGCGTAGGATTCAAGGACAGAGCTGAAAAACTGTTTTTT	CASSVGFKDRAEKLFF	TRBJ1-4	NA	TRBV9	NA
TGCGCCAGCAGCCTCCGACTAGCGGCCAACACAGAGACGCAGTATTTT	CASSLRLAANTETQYF	TRBJ2-3	TRBD2	TRBV4-1	NA
TGTGCCAGCAGCTTCTCGGGGGAGACCCAGTACTTC	CASSFSGETQYF	TRBJ2-5	NA	TRBV7-9	few